The 13 T cell receptor beta chains below were found in one sample sequenced in a study of blood T cell repertoires in COVID-19. Here immunoSEQ multiplex PCR was the method, and the copy in TCRdb shows in-frame clones only, minus some. The table records over 45,000 clones, 80% to 85% of them present only once. Source material: peripheral blood. These receptors all stem from a human donor in a cohort sampled during active or convalescent COVID-19.

This rearrangement joins TRBV9 to TRBJ2-1; TRBD2 aligns across 15 bases. V trimming: 4 bases; J trimming: 9 bases; junction bases outside the gene matches: 8. Germline CDR1 and CDR2: SGDLS and YYNGEE. This CDR3 is built from 16 residues. This CDR3 is CASSPRTSGGAVEQFF. DNA of the CDR3: TGTGCCAGCAGCCCTAGGACTAGCGGGGGGGCGGTTGAGCAGTTCTTC. Drawing the rest from reference TRBV9 and TRBJ2-1, the complete variable domain is DSGVTQTPKHLITATGQRVTLRCSPRSGDLSVYWYQQSLDQGLQFLIQYYNGEERAKGNILERFSAQQFPDLHSELNLSSLELGDSALYFCASSPRTSGGAVEQFFGPGTRLTVL.

The rearrangement uses TRBV7-2 and TRBJ2-7; D unclear. V gave up 4 bases and J gave up 0 bases, with 7 bases separating them. The germline V gene encodes CDR1 SGHTA and CDR2 FQGNSA. The CDR3 extends over 13 amino acids. In DNA form, the CDR3 reads TGTGCCAGCAGCTCTCCCCTCTCCTACGAGCAGTACTTC. Protein product: CASSSPLSYEQYF.

The chain combines TRBV6-5 with TRBJ2-7, with D perhaps TRBD1 (6 bases). The CDR3 length is 14 residues. Germline lookup yields CDR1 MNHEY and CDR2 SVGAGI. Trimming shortened V by 6 bases and J by 2 bases, and 14 bases separated the two germline ends. The CDR3 loop reads CASSNRAYTYEQYF. The CDR3 DNA reads as TGTGCCAGCAGCAACAGGGCTTATACCTACGAGCAGTACTTC.

The chain is built from TRBV24-1 and TRBJ1-2; TRBD1 is a possible D gene (6 bases). This CDR3 spans 14 amino acids. Germline lookup yields CDR1 KGHDR and CDR2 SFDVKD. V gave up 6 bases and J gave up 4 bases, with 14 bases separating them. Here the CDR3 DNA reads TGTGCCACCAGTCGGGGGGCGCGTACCTATGGCTACACCTTC. The encoded protein is CATSRGARTYGYTF.

The genes are TRBV7-2 and TRBJ1-5; D remains ambiguous. The length of the CDR3 is 15 residues. Germline V lookup: CDR1 SGHTA, CDR2 FQGNSA. The V end was cut by 5 bases, the J end by 6 bases, with 17 bases between. For the CDR3, the DNA is TGTGCCAGCAGCCCGGCGGCCTCCCGAGGTCAGCCCCAGCATTTT. This encodes CASSPAASRGQPQHF. The entire variable domain, with the rest obtained from reference TRBV7-2 and TRBJ1-5, is as follows: GAGVSQSPSNKVTEKGKDVELRCDPISGHTALYWYRQSLGQGLEFLIYFQGNSAPDKSGLPSDRFSAERTGGSVSTLTIQRTQQEDSAVYLCASSPAASRGQPQHFGDGTRLSIL.

V is TRBV6-1 and J is TRBJ2-7, with D hard to call. Deletions cut 3 bases from V and 4 bases from J, with 19 bases between. There are 16 residues in the CDR3. CDR1 is MNHNS and CDR2 is SASEGT in the germline V gene. The CDR3 DNA reads as TGTGCCAGCAGTGATTTTGGCAGGCTGATGGTTTACGAGCAGTACTTC. It translates to CASSDFGRLMVYEQYF.

The chain uses TRBV10-3 and TRBJ1-1; 8 bases agree with TRBD1. Germline CDR1 reads ENHRY; CDR2 reads SYGVKD. J gave up 1 base and V 6 bases, and 7 bases lay outside the gene matches. The CDR3 is 15 residues long. The CDR3: CAIRQTGTGNTEAFF. The DNA of the CDR3 is TGTGCCATCAGACAAACCGGGACAGGGAACACTGAAGCTTTCTTT.

The table lists this clone with a few counts. The V call is TRBV6-5, the J call TRBJ2-7; maybe TRBD2 (5 bases). CDR1 and CDR2 (germline): MNHEY, SVGAGI. V shed 3 bases and J shed 7 bases, with 7 bases lying between them. The CDR3 loop spans 11 amino acids. CDR3 residues: CASSYREEQYF. The CDR3 bases are TGTGCCAGCAGTTATCGGGAAGAGCAGTACTTC.

The chain has TRBV3-1 (or the pseudogene TRBV3-2) and TRBJ2-2; weak D call: TRBD1 (5 bases). The CDR3 is made up of 12 amino acids. From germline, CDR1 is LGHDT and CDR2 YNNKEL (reference sequence). V was pared by 5 bases and J by 8 bases, with 9 bases between. The CDR3 sequence is CASSTPGGELFF. CDR3 DNA: TGTGCCAGCAGCACACCAGGGGGGGAGCTGTTTTTT.

This rearrangement joins TRBV9 to TRBJ2-3; 9 positions agree with TRBD2. J was trimmed by 5 bases and V by 5 bases; bases with no gene match: 3. The CDR3 runs 13 residues. From germline, CDR1 is SGDLS and CDR2 YYNGEE. The CDR3 nucleotides are TGTGCCAGCAGTAGCGGGGGCGGAGATACGCAGTATTTT. Protein sequence: CASSSGGGDTQYF.

The V and J genes are TRBV29-1 and TRBJ1-1; 7 bases fit TRBD1. From germline, CDR1 is SQVTM and CDR2 ANQGSEA. CDR3 length: 17 amino acids. The junction had 16 bases not matched to a gene; V was cut back by 5 bases and J by 1 base. The CDR3 bases are TGCAGCGTTTTTGAAGAAGGGGGCGTACTTTGGAACACTGAAGCTTTCTTT. It encodes CSVFEEGGVLWNTEAFF.

The chain employs TRBV14 and TRBJ2-7; D ambiguous. There are 16 residues in the CDR3. Germline assignment: CDR1 SGHDN and CDR2 FVKESK. V shed 1 base and J shed 4 bases, with 17 bases lying between them. The CDR3 is CASSQVPTRSPYEQYF. In nucleotides, the CDR3 is TGTGCCAGCAGCCAAGTCCCTACCAGGTCCCCATACGAGCAGTACTTC.

This rearrangement joins TRBV6-5 to TRBJ2-3; 10 nucleotides agree with TRBD2. Germline values: CDR1 MNHEY, CDR2 SVGAGI. V lost 2 bases and J lost 4; bases outside the gene matches: 0. The CDR3 is made up of 14 amino acids. The CDR3 protein is CASSYGLAADTQYF. In DNA, the CDR3 is TGTGCCAGCAGTTACGGACTAGCGGCAGATACGCAGTATTTT.